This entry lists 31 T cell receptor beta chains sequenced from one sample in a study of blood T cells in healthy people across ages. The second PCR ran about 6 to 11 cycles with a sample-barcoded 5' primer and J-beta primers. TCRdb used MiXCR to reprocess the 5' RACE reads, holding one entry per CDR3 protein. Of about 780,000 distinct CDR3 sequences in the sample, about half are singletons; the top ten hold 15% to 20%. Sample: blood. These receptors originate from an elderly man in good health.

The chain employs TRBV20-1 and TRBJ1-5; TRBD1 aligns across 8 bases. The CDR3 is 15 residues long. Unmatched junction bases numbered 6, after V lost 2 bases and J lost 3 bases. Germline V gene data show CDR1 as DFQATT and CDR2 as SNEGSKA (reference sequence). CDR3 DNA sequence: TGCAGTGCTAGACCAGGGGGCGCGGTCAATCAGCCCCAGCATTTT. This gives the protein CSARPGGAVNQPQHF.

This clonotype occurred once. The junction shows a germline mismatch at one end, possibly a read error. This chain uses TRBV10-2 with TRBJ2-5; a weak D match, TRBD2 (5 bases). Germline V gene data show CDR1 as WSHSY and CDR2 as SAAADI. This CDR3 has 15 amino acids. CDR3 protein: CAGSEALEGVQTQYF. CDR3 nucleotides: TGCGCCGGCAGTGAGGCACTAGAGGGAGTACAGACCCAGTACTTC.

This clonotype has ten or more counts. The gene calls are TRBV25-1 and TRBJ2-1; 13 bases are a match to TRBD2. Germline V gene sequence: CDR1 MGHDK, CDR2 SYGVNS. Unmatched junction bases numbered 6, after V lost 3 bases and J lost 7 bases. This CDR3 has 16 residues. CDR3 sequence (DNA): TGTGCCAGCAGTGACGCTCGACTAGCGGGAGGTAATGAGCAGTTCTTC. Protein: CASSDARLAGGNEQFF. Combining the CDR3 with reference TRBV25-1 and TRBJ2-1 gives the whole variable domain EADIYQTPRYLVIGTGKKITLECSQTMGHDKMYWYQQDPGMELHLIHYSYGVNSTEKGDLSSESTVSRIRTEHFPLTLESARPSHTSQYLCASSDARLAGGNEQFFGPGTRLTVL.

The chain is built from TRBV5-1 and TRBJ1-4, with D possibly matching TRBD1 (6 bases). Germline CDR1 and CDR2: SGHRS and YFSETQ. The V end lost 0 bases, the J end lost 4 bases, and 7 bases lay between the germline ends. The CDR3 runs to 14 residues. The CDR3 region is CASSLEGGNEKLFF. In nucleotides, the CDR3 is TGCGCCAGCAGCTTGGAAGGGGGTAATGAAAAACTGTTTTTT. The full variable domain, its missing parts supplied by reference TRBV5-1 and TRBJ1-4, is KAGVTQTPRYLIKTRGQQVTLSCSPISGHRSVSWYQQTPGQGLQFLFEYFSETQRNKGNFPGRFSGRQFSNSRSEMNVSTLELGDSALYLCASSLEGGNEKLFFGSGTQLSVL.

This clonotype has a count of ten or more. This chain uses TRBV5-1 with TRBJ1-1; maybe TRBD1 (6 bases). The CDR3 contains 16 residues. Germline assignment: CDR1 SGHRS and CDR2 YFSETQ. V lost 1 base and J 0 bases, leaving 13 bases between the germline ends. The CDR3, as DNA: TGCGCCAGCAGCTTGCGGCAGGGGTCACTGAACACTGAAGCTTTCTTT. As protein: CASSLRQGSLNTEAFF.

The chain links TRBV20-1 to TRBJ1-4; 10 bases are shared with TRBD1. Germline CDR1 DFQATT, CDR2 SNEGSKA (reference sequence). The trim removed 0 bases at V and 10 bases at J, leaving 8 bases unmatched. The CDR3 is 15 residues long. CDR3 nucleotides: TGCAGTGCTAGAGAAAGCGGAGGACAGGGGGGAAAACTGTTTTTT. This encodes CSARESGGQGGKLFF.

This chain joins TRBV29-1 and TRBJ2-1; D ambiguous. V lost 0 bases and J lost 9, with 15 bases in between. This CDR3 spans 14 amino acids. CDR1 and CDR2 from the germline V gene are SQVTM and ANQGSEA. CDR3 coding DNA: TGCAGCGTTGAAGATACAACCCAAGGCGGTGAGCAGTTCTTC. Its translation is CSVEDTTQGGEQFF.

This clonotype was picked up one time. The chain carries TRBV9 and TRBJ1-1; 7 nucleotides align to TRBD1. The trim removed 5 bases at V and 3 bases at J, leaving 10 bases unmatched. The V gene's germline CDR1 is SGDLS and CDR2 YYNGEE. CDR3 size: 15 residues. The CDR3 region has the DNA TGTGCCAGCAGATCCCCCGACAGGGATGACACTGAAGCTTTCTTT. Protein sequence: CASRSPDRDDTEAFF.

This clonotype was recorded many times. This CDR3 is CASSPRNQETQYF. The CDR3 region has the DNA TGTGCCAGCAGTCCCCGCAACCAAGAGACCCAGTACTTC. The chain recombines TRBV28 with TRBJ2-5, with D unresolved. The CDR3 is 13 amino acids. V lost 5 bases and J lost 0, with 7 bases in between. Germline-derived CDR1 and CDR2 are MDHEN and SYDVKM.

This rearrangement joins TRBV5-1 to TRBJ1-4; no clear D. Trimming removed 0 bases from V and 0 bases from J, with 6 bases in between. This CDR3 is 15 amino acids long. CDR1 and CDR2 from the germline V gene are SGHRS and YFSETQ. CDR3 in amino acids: CASSLAGTTNEKLFF. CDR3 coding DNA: TGCGCCAGCAGCTTGGCGGGGACAACTAATGAAAAACTGTTTTTT.

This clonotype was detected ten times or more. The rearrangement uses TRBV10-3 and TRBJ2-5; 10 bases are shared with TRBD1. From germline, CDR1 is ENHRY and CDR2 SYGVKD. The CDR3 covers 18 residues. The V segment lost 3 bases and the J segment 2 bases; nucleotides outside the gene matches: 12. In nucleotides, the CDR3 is TGTGCCATCAGTGAAGGCCCGACAGGGGGCGGGGGTCAAGAGACCCAGTACTTC. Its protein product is CAISEGPTGGGGQETQYF.

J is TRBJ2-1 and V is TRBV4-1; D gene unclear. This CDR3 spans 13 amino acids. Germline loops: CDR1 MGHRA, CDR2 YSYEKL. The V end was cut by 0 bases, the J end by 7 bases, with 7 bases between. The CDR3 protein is CASSQDLWNEQFF. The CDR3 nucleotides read TGCGCCAGCAGCCAAGATCTTTGGAATGAGCAGTTCTTC.

The CDR3 bases are TGCAGTACAGGGATCGGGGAACTGTTTTTT. Translation: CSTGIGELFF. The chain is built from TRBV20-1 and TRBJ1-4, with D possibly matching TRBD1 (6 bases). The CDR3 extends over 10 amino acids. The V and J ends lost 8 bases and 12 bases respectively, with 13 bases between them. Germline assignment: CDR1 DFQATT and CDR2 SNEGSKA (reference sequence).

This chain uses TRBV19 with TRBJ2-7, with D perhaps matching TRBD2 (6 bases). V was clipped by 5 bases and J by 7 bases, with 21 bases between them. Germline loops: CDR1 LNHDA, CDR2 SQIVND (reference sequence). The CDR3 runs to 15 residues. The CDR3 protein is CASSSSERTYNEQYF. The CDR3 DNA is TGTGCCAGTAGTTCTAGCGAACGAACCTACAATGAGCAGTACTTC.

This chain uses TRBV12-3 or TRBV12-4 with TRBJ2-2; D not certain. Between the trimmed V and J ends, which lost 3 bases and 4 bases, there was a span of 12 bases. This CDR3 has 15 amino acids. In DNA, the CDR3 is TGTGCCAGCAGTTTTACACTGGGCAGCACCGGGGAGCTGTTTTTT. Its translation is CASSFTLGSTGELFF.

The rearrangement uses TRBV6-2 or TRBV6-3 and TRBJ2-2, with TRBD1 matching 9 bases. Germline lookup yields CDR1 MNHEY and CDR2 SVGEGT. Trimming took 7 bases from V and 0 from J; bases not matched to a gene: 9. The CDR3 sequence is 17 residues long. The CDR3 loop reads CASTLRGQGANTGELFF. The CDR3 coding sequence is TGTGCCAGCACTCTTAGGGGACAGGGTGCGAACACCGGGGAGCTGTTTTTT.

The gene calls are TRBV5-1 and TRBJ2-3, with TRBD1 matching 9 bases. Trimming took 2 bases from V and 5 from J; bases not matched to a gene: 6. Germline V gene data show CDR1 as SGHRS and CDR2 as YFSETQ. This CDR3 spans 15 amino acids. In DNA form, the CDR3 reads TGCGCCAGCAGCTTCCTACAGGGGGCTATAGATACGCAGTATTTT. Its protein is CASSFLQGAIDTQYF.

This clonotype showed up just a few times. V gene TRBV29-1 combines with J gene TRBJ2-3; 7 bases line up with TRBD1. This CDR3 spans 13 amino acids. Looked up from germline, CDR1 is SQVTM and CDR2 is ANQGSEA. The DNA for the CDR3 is TGCAGTGCCGGGACAGCGAGCACAGATACGCAGTATTTT. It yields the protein CSAGTASTDTQYF.

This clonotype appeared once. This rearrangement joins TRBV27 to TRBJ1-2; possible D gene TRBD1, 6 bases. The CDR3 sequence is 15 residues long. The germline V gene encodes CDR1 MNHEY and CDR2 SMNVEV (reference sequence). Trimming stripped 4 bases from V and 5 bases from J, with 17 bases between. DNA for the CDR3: TGTGCCAGCAGTTCGACAGGTACCTCGAGTTATGGCTACACCTTC. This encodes CASSSTGTSSYGYTF.

DNA for the CDR3: TGCAGTGCTAGAGATGGTTTGCGTTCACAAGAGGCCCAGTACTTC. Its translation: CSARDGLRSQEAQYF. The chain joins TRBV20-1 to TRBJ2-7; unclear D gene. The CDR3 length is 15 residues. In germline, CDR1 is DFQATT, CDR2 SNEGSKA (reference sequence). The V end was cut by 0 bases, the J end by 10 bases, with 22 bases between.

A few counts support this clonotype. The CDR3 reads CASSPTSGSPADTQYF. The DNA for the CDR3 is TGTGCCAGCAGCCCGACTAGCGGGTCCCCGGCAGATACGCAGTATTTT. V usage is TRBV5-6 and J usage is TRBJ2-3, with TRBD2 matching over 10 bases. J was trimmed by 4 bases and V by 4 bases; bases with no gene match: 9. The CDR3 runs 16 residues. From germline, CDR1 is SGHDT and CDR2 YYEEEE.

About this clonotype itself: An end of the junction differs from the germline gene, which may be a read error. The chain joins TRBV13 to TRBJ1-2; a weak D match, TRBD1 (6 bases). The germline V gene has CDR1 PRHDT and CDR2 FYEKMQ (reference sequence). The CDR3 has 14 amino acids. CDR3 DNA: TGTGCCAGCACCTTACAGGGATCCAACTATGGCTACACCTTC. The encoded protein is CASTLQGSNYGYTF.

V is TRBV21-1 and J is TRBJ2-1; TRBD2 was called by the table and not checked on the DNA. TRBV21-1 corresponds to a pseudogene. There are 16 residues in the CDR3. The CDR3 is CASSTDTSGGYNEQFF. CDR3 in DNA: TGTGCCAGCAGCACTGACACTAGCGGGGGATACAATGAGCAGTTCTTC.

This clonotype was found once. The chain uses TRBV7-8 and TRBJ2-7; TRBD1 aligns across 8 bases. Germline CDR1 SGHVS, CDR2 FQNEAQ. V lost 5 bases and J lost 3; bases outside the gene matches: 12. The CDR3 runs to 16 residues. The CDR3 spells CASSARQGRNNYEQYF. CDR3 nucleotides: TGTGCCAGCAGCGCCAGACAGGGGAGAAACAACTACGAGCAGTACTTC. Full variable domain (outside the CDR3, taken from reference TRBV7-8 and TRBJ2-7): GAGVSQSPRYKVAKRGQDVALRCDPISGHVSLFWYQQALGQGPEFLTYFQNEAQLDKSGLPSDRFFAERPEGSVSTLKIQRTQQEDSAVYLCASSARQGRNNYEQYFGPGTRLTVT.

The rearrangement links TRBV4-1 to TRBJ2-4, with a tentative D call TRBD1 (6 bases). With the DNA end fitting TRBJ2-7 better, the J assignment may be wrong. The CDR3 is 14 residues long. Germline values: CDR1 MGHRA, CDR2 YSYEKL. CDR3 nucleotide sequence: TGCGCCAGCAGCCCGGGACACCCAACCTACGAGCAGTACTTC. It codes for CASSPGHPTYEQYF.

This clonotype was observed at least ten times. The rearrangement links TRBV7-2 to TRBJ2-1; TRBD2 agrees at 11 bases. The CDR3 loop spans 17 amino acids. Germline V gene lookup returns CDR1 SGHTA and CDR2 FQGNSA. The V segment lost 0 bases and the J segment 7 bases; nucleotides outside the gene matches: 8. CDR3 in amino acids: CASSLAPSGRFSNEQFF. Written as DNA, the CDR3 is TGTGCCAGCAGCTTAGCTCCTAGCGGGAGGTTTAGTAATGAGCAGTTCTTC.

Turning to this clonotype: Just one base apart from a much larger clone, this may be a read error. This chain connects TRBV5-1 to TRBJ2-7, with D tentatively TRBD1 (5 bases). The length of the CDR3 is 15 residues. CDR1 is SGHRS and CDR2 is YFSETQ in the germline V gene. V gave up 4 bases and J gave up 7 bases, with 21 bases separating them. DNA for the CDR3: TGCGCCAGCAGCCCCTTGGGCAGGGATTACAATGAGCAGTACTTC. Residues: CASSPLGRDYNEQYF.

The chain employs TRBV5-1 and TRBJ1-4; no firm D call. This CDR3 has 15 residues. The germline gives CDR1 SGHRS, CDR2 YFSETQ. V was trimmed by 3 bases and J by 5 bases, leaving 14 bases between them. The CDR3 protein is CASSSLQGGNEKLFF. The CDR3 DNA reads TGCGCCAGCAGCTCCTTGCAAGGTGGGAATGAAAAACTGTTTTTT.

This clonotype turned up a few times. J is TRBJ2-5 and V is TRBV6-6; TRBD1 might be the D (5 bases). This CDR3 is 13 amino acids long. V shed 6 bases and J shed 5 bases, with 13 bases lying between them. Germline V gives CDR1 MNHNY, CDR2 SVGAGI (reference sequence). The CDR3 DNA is TGTGCCAGCAGAAAGACAGATTTGGAGACCCAGTACTTC. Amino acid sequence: CASRKTDLETQYF.

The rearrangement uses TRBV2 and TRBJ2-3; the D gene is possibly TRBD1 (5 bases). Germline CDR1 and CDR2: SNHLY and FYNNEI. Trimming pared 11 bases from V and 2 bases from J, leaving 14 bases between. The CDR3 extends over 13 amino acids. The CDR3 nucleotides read TGTGCCGCCTACGAGGACATCACAGATACGCAGTATTTT. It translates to CAAYEDITDTQYF. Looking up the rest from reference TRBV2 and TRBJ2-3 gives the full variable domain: EPEVTQTPSHQVTQMGQEVILRCVPISNHLYFYWYRQILGQKVEFLVSFYNNEISEKSEIFDDQFSVERPDGSNFTLKIRSTKLEDSAMYFCAAYEDITDTQYFGPGTRLTVL.

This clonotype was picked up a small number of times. CDR3 nucleotide sequence: TGTGCCAGCAGCCAAACCGGGCCGGACGAGACCCAGTACTTC. It encodes CASSQTGPDETQYF. V is TRBV7-2 and J is TRBJ2-5, with D uncertain. The germline V gene has CDR1 SGHTA and CDR2 FQGNSA. This CDR3 has 14 amino acids. Trimming stripped 5 bases from V and 5 bases from J, with 15 bases between.